This is a list of T cell receptor beta chains from one sample in a study of identical twins. Each CDR3 protein gets one entry after TCRdb re-called the 5' RACE reads with MiXCR. The table lists under 300,000 distinct CDR3 sequences, about 13% of them singletons, with about 4% in the top ten. The same data also contributed to another study, on yellow fever vaccine responses in identical twins.

Material for sequencing was memory (CD45RO+) T cells sorted from blood. The receptors derive from a woman aged 18-29 years in good health. Each CDR3 is given with its conserved first and last residue. The D gene is left open where the match is weak. A row's size may be missing; if present it is once, few, many or a size class.

TRBJ2-7 | . | TRBV20-1 | . | 13 | TGCAGTGCTCTCGCCGGGACTCGATACGAGCAGTACTTC | CSALAGTRYEQYF
TRBJ2-1 | many | TRBV20-1 | TRBD2 | 14 | TGCAGTGCTACCGGACTAGCGGGAGTATGGGAGCAGTTCTTC | CSATGLAGVWEQFF
TRBJ1-6 | few | TRBV27 | . | 18 | TGTGCCAGCGCCCCCTGGACTAGGGCAGGAGTGAATAATTCACCCCTCCACTTT | CASAPWTRAGVNNSPLHF
TRBJ1-2 | few | TRBV11-1 | . | 13 | TGTGCCAGCAGCCCGGAGGCATCTTATGGCTACACCTTC | CASSPEASYGYTF
TRBJ2-7 | few | TRBV18 | . | 13 | TGTGCCAGCTCACCACCGGTTACCTACGAGCAGTACTTC | CASSPPVTYEQYF
TRBJ2-2 | . | TRBV11-3 | . | 14 | TGTGCCAGCAGCGCCGGCCCGGTAACCGGGGAGCTGTTTTTT | CASSAGPVTGELFF
TRBJ2-6 | many | TRBV2 | TRBD1 | 20 | TGTGCCAGCGGAACACCGGGACAGGAGGTCCTGAGCTCTGGGGCCAACGTCCTGACTTTC | CASGTPGQEVLSSGANVLTF
TRBJ1-5 | few | TRBV20-1 | . | 13 | TGCAGTGCTACCAGGACTAGCAATCAGCCCCAGCATTTT | CSATRTSNQPQHF
TRBJ1-2 | . | TRBV20-1 | . | 15 | TGCAGTGCTAGAGGAGGTCTCTCGGCTGGCCCTGGCTACACCTTC | CSARGGLSAGPGYTF
TRBJ2-7 | . | TRBV20-1 | TRBD2 | 13 | TGCAGTGCCCCCGGGACTAGCGTTTACGAGCAGTACTTC | CSAPGTSVYEQYF
TRBJ2-7 | many | TRBV27 | . | 15 | TGTGCCAGCAGTACCTTCCGGGACGACTCCTACGAGCAGTACTTC | CASSTFRDDSYEQYF
TRBJ2-3 | many | TRBV5-1 | . | 15 | TGCGCCAGCAGCTACGGGACCCACGGGGCAGATACGCAGTATTTT | CASSYGTHGADTQYF
TRBJ1-2 | . | TRBV3-1 | . | 12 | TGTGCCAGCAGCCAAGGGTTCTATGGCTACACCTTC | CASSQGFYGYTF
TRBJ2-7 | few | TRBV28 | . | 12 | TGTGCCAGCAGCCAGACCCGGTGGGAGCAGTACTTC | CASSQTRWEQYF
TRBJ1-1 | many | TRBV4-3 | . | 15 | TGCGCCAGCAGCCAAGATGGAGAGATCGGGCGGGAAGCTTTCTTT | CASSQDGEIGREAFF
TRBJ2-1 | . | TRBV6-2/TRBV6-3 | TRBD2 | 15 | TGTGCCAGCAGTTTCAGCGGGAGGGCCCGCGATGAGCAGTTCTTC | CASSFSGRARDEQFF
TRBJ2-3 | . | TRBV4-2 | TRBD2 | 19 | TGTGCCAGCAGCCAACGTATAACTAGCGGGAGGAGAGCGGAAGATACGCAGTATTTT | CASSQRITSGRRAEDTQYF
TRBJ2-1 | few | TRBV3-1 | TRBD2 | 15 | TGTGCCAGCCACCGGAGCGGGAGCTCCTACAATGAGCAGTTCTTC | CASHRSGSSYNEQFF
TRBJ2-1 | few | TRBV29-1 | . | 14 | TGCAGCACCGGCGGGAAAGGGGTGTCCAATGAGCAGTTCTTC | CSTGGKGVSNEQFF
TRBJ2-7 | . | TRBV7-9 | TRBD1 | 16 | TGTGCCAGCAGCTTTTTCATGGGACAGATCACCTACGAGCAGTACTTC | CASSFFMGQITYEQYF
TRBJ2-1 | . | TRBV14 | . | 13 | TGTGCCAGCAGCCAGGACTCCTACAATGAGCAGTTCTTC | CASSQDSYNEQFF
TRBJ2-4 | few | TRBV12-3/TRBV12-4 | . | 14 | TGTGCCAGCAGTCTCCAACTAGCCAAAAACATTCAGTACTTC | CASSLQLAKNIQYF
TRBJ2-3 | few | TRBV2 | TRBD1 | 15 | TGTGCCAGCCTTCTCATACAGGGGAGCGCAGATACGCAGTATTTT | CASLLIQGSADTQYF
TRBJ2-7 | few | TRBV18 | . | 15 | TGTGCCAGCTCAGCCCGGGACACACTCGCCTACGAGCAGTACTTC | CASSARDTLAYEQYF
TRBJ2-7 | few | TRBV3-1 | . | 13 | TGTGCCAGCAGCCACTATCAGGGAGACGCGCAGTACTTC | CASSHYQGDAQYF
TRBJ2-2 | . | TRBV6-2/TRBV6-3 | . | 14 | TGTGCCAGCAGTTACTTTCGGGAGCCCGGGGAGCTGTTTTTT | CASSYFREPGELFF
TRBJ2-7 | . | TRBV6-1 | . | 15 | TGTGCCAGCAGTCCCGTGGGGCAGGCTACCTACGAGCAGTACTTC | CASSPVGQATYEQYF
TRBJ2-7 | . | TRBV6-5 | TRBD2 | 18 | TGTGCCAGCAGTTACGGACAGGGTATAGCGGGAGGTTCCTACGAGCAGTACTTC | CASSYGQGIAGGSYEQYF
TRBJ1-1 | many | TRBV12-3/TRBV12-4 | . | 13 | TGTGCCTGTACTGAGAATGGGAACACTGAAGCTTTCTTT | CACTENGNTEAFF
TRBJ2-7 | many | TRBV9 | . | 14 | TGTGCCAGCAGCACTGGACCCAGCTCCTACGAGCAGTACTTC | CASSTGPSSYEQYF
TRBJ2-1 | few | TRBV6-4 | . | 13 | TGTGCCAGCAGTCACGGGACACAGAACGAGCAGTTCTTC | CASSHGTQNEQFF
TRBJ1-6 | . | TRBV30 | . | 13 | TGTGCCTGGAGTGGGGGAAATAATTCACCCCTCCACTTT | CAWSGGNNSPLHF
TRBJ2-1 | . | TRBV3-1 | . | 15 | TGTGCCAGCAGCCTGGGGGCAATGATGTACAATGAGCAGTTCTTC | CASSLGAMMYNEQFF
TRBJ2-5 | . | TRBV28 | TRBD2 | 16 | TGTGCCAGCAGTTTATCAGCGGGAACAGGTGAAGAGACCCAGTACTTC | CASSLSAGTGEETQYF
TRBJ1-1 | . | TRBV10-3 | TRBD1 | 15 | TGTGCCATCAGTAAAGAAGGGACAGGGATGACTGAAGCTTTCTTT | CAISKEGTGMTEAFF
TRBJ2-1 | . | TRBV4-3 | . | 13 | TGCGCCAGCAGCCAAGACCTACCAGATGAGCAGTTCTTC | CASSQDLPDEQFF
TRBJ2-2 | . | TRBV2 | . | 14 | TGTGCCAGAAAAGACAGTCCCTACACCGGGGAGCTGTTTTTT | CARKDSPYTGELFF
TRBJ1-1 | few | TRBV5-1 | . | 15 | TGCGCCAGCAGCTCGGGGTCAGAACAAACCACTGAAGCTTTCTTT | CASSSGSEQTTEAFF
TRBJ2-7 | . | TRBV7-9 | TRBD2 | 13 | TGTGCCAGCGGGGGGGAACACTCCTACGAGCAGTACTTC | CASGGEHSYEQYF
TRBJ2-2 | . | TRBV20-1 | . | 13 | TGCAGTGCTACGACAGTTAACACCGGGGAGCTGTTTTTT | CSATTVNTGELFF
TRBJ2-3 | . | TRBV6-6 | TRBD2 | 19 | TGTGCCAGCAGACGACGAGTGAGCGGGGGGGTAAGGGGGACAGATACGCAGTATTTT | CASRRRVSGGVRGTDTQYF
TRBJ2-1 | many | TRBV5-5 | TRBD2 | 16 | TGTGCCAGCAGCTTGGCCGGGACTAGCGGCTACAATGAGCAGTTCTTC | CASSLAGTSGYNEQFF
TRBJ2-1 | few | TRBV9 | . | 14 | TGTGCCAGCAGCGTAGAGGGGAGCCACAATGAGCAGTTCTTC | CASSVEGSHNEQFF
TRBJ2-7 | . | TRBV20-1 | TRBD2 | 14 | TGCAGTGCCTTTACCGGACTAGCGGATCCAGGGCAGTACTTC | CSAFTGLADPGQYF
TRBJ2-4 | . | TRBV7-2 | TRBD2 | 16 | TGTGCCAGCAGCTTAGTTGCGGGAGTCGACAAAAACATTCAGTACTTC | CASSLVAGVDKNIQYF
TRBJ2-7 | few | TRBV27 | . | 15 | TGTGCCAGCAGTTTAAAGTTTGTGGGCTCCTACGAGCAGTACTTC | CASSLKFVGSYEQYF
TRBJ2-7 | few | TRBV5-1 | TRBD1 | 18 | TGCGCCAGCAGCTTACAACACGCCAGGACAGGGTTTCCTGGCGAGCAGTACTTC | CASSLQHARTGFPGEQYF